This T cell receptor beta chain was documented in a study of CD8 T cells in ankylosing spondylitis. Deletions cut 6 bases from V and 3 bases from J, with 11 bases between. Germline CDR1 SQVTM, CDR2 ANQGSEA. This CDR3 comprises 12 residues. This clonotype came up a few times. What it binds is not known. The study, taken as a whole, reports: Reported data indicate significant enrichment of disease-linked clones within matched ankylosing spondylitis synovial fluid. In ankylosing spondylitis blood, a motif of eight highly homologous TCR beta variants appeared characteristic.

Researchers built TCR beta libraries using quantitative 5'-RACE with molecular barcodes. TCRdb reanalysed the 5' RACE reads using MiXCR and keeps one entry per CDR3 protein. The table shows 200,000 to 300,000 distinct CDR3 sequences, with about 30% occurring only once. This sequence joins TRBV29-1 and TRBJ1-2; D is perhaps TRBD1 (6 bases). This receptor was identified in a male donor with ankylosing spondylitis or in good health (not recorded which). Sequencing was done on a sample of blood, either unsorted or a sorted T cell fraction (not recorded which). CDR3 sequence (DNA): TGCAGCGTACCTACAGGGTACTATGGCTACACCTTC. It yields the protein CSVPTGYYGYTF.